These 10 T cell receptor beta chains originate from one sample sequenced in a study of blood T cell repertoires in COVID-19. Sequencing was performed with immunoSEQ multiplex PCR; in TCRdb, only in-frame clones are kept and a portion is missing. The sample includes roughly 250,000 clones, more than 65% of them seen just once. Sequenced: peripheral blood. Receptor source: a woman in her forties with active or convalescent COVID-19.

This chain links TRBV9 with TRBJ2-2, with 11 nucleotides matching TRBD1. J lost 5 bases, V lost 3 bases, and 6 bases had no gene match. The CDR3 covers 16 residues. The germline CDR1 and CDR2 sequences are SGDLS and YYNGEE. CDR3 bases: TGTGCCAGCAGCGCGGCCGGGACAGGGGGTACCGGGGAGCTGTTTTTT. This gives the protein CASSAAGTGGTGELFF.

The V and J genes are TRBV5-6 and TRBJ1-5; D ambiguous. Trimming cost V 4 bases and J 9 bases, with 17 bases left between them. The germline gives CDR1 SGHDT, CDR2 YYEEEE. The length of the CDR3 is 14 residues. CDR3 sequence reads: CASSQRYLTGPQHF. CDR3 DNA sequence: TGTGCCAGCAGCCAGAGGTATTTAACTGGGCCCCAGCATTTT.

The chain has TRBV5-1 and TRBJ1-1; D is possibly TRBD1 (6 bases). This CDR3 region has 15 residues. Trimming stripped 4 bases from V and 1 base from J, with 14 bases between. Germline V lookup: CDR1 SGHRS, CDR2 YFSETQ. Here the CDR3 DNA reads TGCGCCAGCAGCCCGGGGGGCAGTAAGAACACTGAAGCTTTCTTT. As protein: CASSPGGSKNTEAFF.

In DNA, the CDR3 is TGTGCCACCAGCAGAGACCCCGGAGAGACCCAGTACTTC. Protein product: CATSRDPGETQYF. The gene calls are TRBV15 and TRBJ2-5, with D hard to call. The V gene's germline CDR1 is LNHNV and CDR2 YYDKDF (reference sequence). The CDR3 runs to 13 residues. The V end was cut by 0 bases, the J end by 4 bases, with 6 bases between.

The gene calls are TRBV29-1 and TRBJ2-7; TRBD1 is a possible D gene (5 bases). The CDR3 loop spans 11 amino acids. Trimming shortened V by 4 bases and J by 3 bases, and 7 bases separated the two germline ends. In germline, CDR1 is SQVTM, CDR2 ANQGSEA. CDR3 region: CSVGTLYEQYF. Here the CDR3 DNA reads TGCAGCGTTGGGACACTCTACGAGCAGTACTTC.

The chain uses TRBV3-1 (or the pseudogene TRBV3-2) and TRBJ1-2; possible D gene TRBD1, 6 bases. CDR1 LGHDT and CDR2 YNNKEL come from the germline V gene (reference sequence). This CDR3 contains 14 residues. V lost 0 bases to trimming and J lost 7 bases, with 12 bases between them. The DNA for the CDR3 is TGTGCCAGCAGCCAAGATTCGACAGGCCGTGGCTACACCTTC. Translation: CASSQDSTGRGYTF.

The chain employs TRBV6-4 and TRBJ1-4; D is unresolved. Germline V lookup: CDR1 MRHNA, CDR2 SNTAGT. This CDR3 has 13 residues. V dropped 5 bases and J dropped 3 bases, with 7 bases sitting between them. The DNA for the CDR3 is TGTGCCAGCAGTAAAGAGCCTAATGAAAAACTGTTTTTT. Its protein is CASSKEPNEKLFF.

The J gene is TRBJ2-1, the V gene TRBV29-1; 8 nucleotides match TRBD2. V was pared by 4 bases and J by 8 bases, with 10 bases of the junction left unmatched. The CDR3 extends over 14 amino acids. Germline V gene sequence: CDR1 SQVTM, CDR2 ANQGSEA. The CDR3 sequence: CSVVAGGPTYEQFF. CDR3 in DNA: TGCAGCGTTGTTGCGGGGGGCCCTACTTATGAGCAGTTCTTC.

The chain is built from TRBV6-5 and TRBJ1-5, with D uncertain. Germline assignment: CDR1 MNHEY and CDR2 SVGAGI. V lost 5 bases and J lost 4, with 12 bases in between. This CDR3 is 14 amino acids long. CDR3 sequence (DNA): TGTGCCAGCAGTCCCGGAGGGCTTAATCAGCCCCAGCATTTT. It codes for CASSPGGLNQPQHF.

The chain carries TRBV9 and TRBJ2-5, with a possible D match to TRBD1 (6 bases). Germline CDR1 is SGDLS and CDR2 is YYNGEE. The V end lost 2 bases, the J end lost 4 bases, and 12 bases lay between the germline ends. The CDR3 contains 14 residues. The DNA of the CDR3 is TGTGCCAGCAGCGTTACAGGGTATGGAGAGACCCAGTACTTC. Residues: CASSVTGYGETQYF.